A selection of T cell receptor beta chains follows, all from one sample in a study of blood T cell repertoires in COVID-19. Using immunoSEQ multiplex PCR, the repertoire was profiled, and TCRdb retains in-frame clones only, with some absent. The sample lists under 450,000 clones; roughly 86% were seen once. The sequenced sample was PBMCs or T cells enriched from blood (not recorded which). Source of these receptors: a man aged 25-40 years who had recovered from COVID-19. Each CDR3 is given with its conserved first and last residue. Each record gives: J gene, D gene, clone size, V gene, CDR3 protein, CDR3 DNA. D genes are given only for firm matches. A clone size is listed for some rows: how often the clone was seen (once, few, many), or a class if it is expanded.

TRBJ2-7 . once TRBV7-9 CASSLELDEQYF TGTGCCAGCAGCTTAGAGTTAGACGAGCAGTACTTC
TRBJ1-2 . . TRBV11-3 CASSLGQLNYGYTF TGTGCCAGCAGCTTAGGACAGCTTAACTATGGCTACACCTTC
TRBJ2-5 TRBD1 . TRBV5-6 CASSLEGQGQETQYF TGTGCCAGCAGCTTGGAGGGACAGGGCCAAGAGACCCAGTACTTC
TRBJ1-2 . . TRBV12-3/TRBV12-4 CATYQRANYGYTF TGTGCCACCTACCAGAGGGCTAACTATGGCTACACCTTC
TRBJ1-2 TRBD1 . TRBV11-2 CASSSLMTGPYGYTF TGTGCCAGCAGCTCCCTCATGACAGGGCCCTATGGCTACACCTTC
TRBJ2-1 TRBD2 . TRBV19 CASKSSGGDYNEQFF TGTGCCAGTAAGAGTAGCGGGGGCGACTACAATGAGCAGTTCTTC
TRBJ2-3 TRBD2 . TRBV4-1 CASSLGGGATDTQYF TGCGCCAGCAGCCTTGGGGGAGGGGCCACAGATACGCAGTATTTT
TRBJ2-5 . . TRBV18 CASSPPTREETQYF TGTGCCAGCTCACCACCGACTAGGGAAGAGACCCAGTACTTC
TRBJ2-2 TRBD2 once TRBV5-1 CASNAGHLLAAGTGELFF TGCGCCAGCAACGCAGGACACCTTCTTGCAGCGGGGACCGGGGAGCTGTTTTTT
TRBJ2-5 TRBD2 . TRBV5-1 CASSLGSGRLETQYF TGCGCCAGCAGCTTGGGCTCCGGGAGGTTGGAGACCCAGTACTTC
TRBJ2-3 TRBD2 . TRBV4-3 CASSQDVAGGPGDTQYF TGCGCCAGCAGCCAAGATGTAGCGGGGGGGCCTGGAGATACGCAGTATTTT
TRBJ1-1 . . TRBV5-4 CASSLASGAGNTEAFF TGTGCCAGCAGCTTGGCCTCAGGGGCGGGGAACACTGAAGCTTTCTTT
TRBJ2-1 . . TRBV7-2 CASSSDSTYNEQFF TGTGCCAGCAGCTCGGACAGTACCTACAATGAGCAGTTCTTC
TRBJ2-5 . few TRBV27 CASSRYPSVDTVAQETQYF TGTGCCAGCAGCCGCTACCCCTCGGTAGATACGGTAGCACAAGAGACCCAGTACTTC
TRBJ1-5 TRBD1 once TRBV5-3 CARSYRDSKRNLNQPQHF TGTGCCAGAAGCTACCGGGACAGCAAACGGAACCTAAATCAGCCCCAGCATTTT
TRBJ1-6 . . TRBV30 CAWSEGLLSSYNSPLHF TGTGCCTGGAGTGAGGGACTGCTCAGCTCCTATAATTCACCCCTCCACTTT
TRBJ2-7 . . TRBV19 CASSIGRLIYEQYF TGTGCCAGTAGTATAGGCAGGCTAATCTACGAGCAGTACTTC
TRBJ2-3 TRBD2 . TRBV4-2 CASSQGTSGAYTDTQYF TGTGCCAGCAGCCAAGGGACTAGCGGGGCCTACACAGATACGCAGTATTTT
TRBJ1-2 . . TRBV5-1 CASSLGAVSNYGYTF TGCGCCAGCAGCTTGGGAGCCGTCTCCAACTATGGCTACACCTTC
TRBJ1-1 TRBD1 . TRBV18 CASSQGTVSEAFF TGTGCCAGCTCACAGGGGACAGTTAGTGAAGCTTTCTTT
TRBJ1-2 . . TRBV4-1 CASSQDWQEHYGYTF TGCGCCAGCAGCCAAGATTGGCAGGAACACTATGGCTACACCTTC
TRBJ1-2 . . TRBV6-1 CASSEAGLGGSKDYGYTF TGTGCCAGCAGTGAAGCGGGGTTAGGGGGTTCTAAGGACTATGGCTACACCTTC
TRBJ2-7 TRBD1 . TRBV2 CASSELGTGSEQYF TGTGCCAGCAGTGAACTAGGGACAGGGTCCGAGCAGTACTTC
TRBJ2-5 TRBD2 . TRBV5-1 CASSSLAGSIETQYF TGCGCCAGCAGCTCTCTAGCGGGGTCAATTGAGACCCAGTACTTC
TRBJ1-2 TRBD1 . TRBV6-1 CASSETSTGAANTF TGTGCCAGCAGTGAGACGTCTACAGGGGCTGCGAACACCTTC
TRBJ1-6 TRBD1 . TRBV5-4 CASSRDSVNSPLHF TGTGCCAGCAGCCGGGACAGCGTTAATTCACCCCTCCACTTT
TRBJ1-2 . . TRBV12-3/TRBV12-4 CASSLALQGYTF TGTGCCAGCAGTTTGGCCCTTCAAGGCTACACCTTC
TRBJ1-1 TRBD1 . TRBV9 CASSALGQGIANTEAFF TGTGCCAGCAGCGCCCTCGGACAGGGCATTGCGAACACTGAAGCTTTCTTT
TRBJ1-2 TRBD1 many TRBV7-2 CASSLAPTGTGDVSSYGYTF TGTGCCAGCAGCTTAGCGCCCACCGGGACAGGGGACGTATCGAGCTATGGCTACACCTTC
TRBJ1-1 . . TRBV7-6 CASARGGSTEAFF TGTGCCAGCGCTAGGGGGGGGAGCACTGAAGCTTTCTTT
TRBJ2-2 TRBD2 . TRBV29-1 CSVATGGTNTGELFF TGCAGCGTTGCTACCGGGGGGACGAACACCGGGGAGCTGTTTTTT
TRBJ1-1 . . TRBV10-3 CAISDPTEGAAEAFF TGTGCCATCAGTGACCCGACGGAGGGAGCGGCTGAAGCTTTCTTT
TRBJ1-5 . . TRBV7-2 CASSLEVAGSQPQHF TGTGCCAGCAGCTTAGAAGTCGCGGGGTCCCAGCCCCAGCATTTT
TRBJ1-5 TRBD1 . TRBV9 CASSPGGFSNQPQHF TGTGCCAGCAGCCCAGGGGGCTTTAGCAATCAGCCCCAGCATTTT
TRBJ2-7 TRBD1 once TRBV3-1/TRBV3-2 CASSRPWGQGSSYEQYF TGTGCCAGCAGCAGGCCGTGGGGACAGGGGTCCTCCTACGAGCAGTACTTC
TRBJ2-1 . . TRBV7-6 CASSHSGNEQFF TGTGCCAGCAGCCATTCAGGGAATGAGCAGTTCTTC
TRBJ2-5 TRBD2 . TRBV5-1 CASSLKASGGDETQYF TGCGCCAGCAGCTTGAAGGCTAGCGGGGGGGATGAGACCCAGTACTTC
TRBJ2-5 TRBD2 . TRBV7-9 CASSPWTSGSETQYF TGTGCCAGCAGCCCGTGGACTAGCGGTTCAGAGACCCAGTACTTC
TRBJ1-5 . . TRBV4-1 CASSQRESQPQHF TGCGCCAGCAGCCAAAGGGAGAGTCAGCCCCAGCATTTT
TRBJ1-4 TRBD1 . TRBV27 CASSFTTGNGEKLFF TGTGCCAGCAGTTTCACGACAGGGAATGGGGAAAAACTGTTTTTT
TRBJ1-6 . . TRBV6-5 CASSYSYPKRGSPLHF TGTGCCAGCAGTTACTCGTACCCCAAACGGGGATCACCCCTCCACTTT
TRBJ2-7 . . TRBV4-3 CASSQESHSYEQYF TGCGCCAGCAGCCAAGAGTCCCATTCCTACGAGCAGTACTTC
TRBJ2-3 TRBD1 . TRBV10-1 CASSLDRGLTGTQYF TGCGCCAGCAGCCTAGACAGGGGGCTAACTGGTACGCAGTATTTT
TRBJ1-5 . . TRBV5-1 CASSLAGARGQPQHF TGCGCCAGCAGCTTGGCAGGGGCCCGGGGACAGCCCCAGCATTTT
TRBJ1-2 . . TRBV6-5 CASTEEGRHGYTF TGTGCCAGCACCGAGGAAGGTCGACATGGCTACACCTTC
TRBJ2-7 TRBD2 . TRBV7-2 CASSSLAGTYEQYF TGTGCCAGCAGCTCCCTAGCGGGGACCTACGAGCAGTACTTC
TRBJ1-2 TRBD1 . TRBV29-1 CSVERAGGFYGYTF TGCAGCGTTGAAAGGGCAGGGGGCTTCTATGGCTACACCTTC
TRBJ2-5 TRBD2 . TRBV28 CASSKRTSGEIKTQYF TGTGCCAGCAGTAAACGGACTAGCGGGGAGATAAAGACCCAGTACTTC
TRBJ2-5 . . TRBV5-1 CASSLTVQETQYF TGCGCCAGCAGCTTGACAGTCCAGGAGACCCAGTACTTC